A single sample is the source of the 4 T cell receptor beta chains below, sequenced in a study of early T cells in non-severe SARS-CoV-2 infection. TCRdb processed the 5' RACE reads anew with MiXCR; each CDR3 protein has one entry. The sample lists about 60,000 distinct CDR3 sequences; 8.9% were seen once. The material sequenced was whole blood. These receptors originate from an adult who was a healthcare worker with PCR-confirmed SARS-CoV-2 infection or an uninfected control (not recorded which).

J is TRBJ1-5 and V is TRBV9, with no clear D. CDR1 is SGDLS, CDR2 YYNGEE, per germline. V was shortened by 0 bases and J by 0 bases, with 7 bases between the two germline ends. The CDR3 spans 15 residues. CDR3 in amino acids: CASSVEGISNQPQHF. The CDR3 DNA sequence: TGTGCCAGCAGCGTAGAGGGAATTAGCAATCAGCCCCAGCATTTT.

This clonotype showed up many times. The rearrangement links TRBV29-1 to TRBJ2-1; 11 nucleotides match TRBD2. The germline V gene encodes CDR1 SQVTM and CDR2 ANQGSEA. Trimming at V came to 0 bases and at J to 3 bases, leaving 13 bases not matched to a gene. The CDR3 length is 19 residues. In nucleotides, the CDR3 is TGCAGCGTTGAAGAAAGCCTAGCGGGAGGTGTCTTTATCTACAATGAGCAGTTCTTC. It codes for CSVEESLAGGVFIYNEQFF.

This clonotype showed up many times. The chain uses TRBV5-5 and TRBJ2-1; no definite D call. The CDR3 is made up of 13 amino acids. Trimming pared 3 bases from V and 9 bases from J, leaving 13 bases between. The germline V gene encodes CDR1 SGHKS and CDR2 YYEKEE (reference sequence). In DNA form, the CDR3 reads TGTGCCAGCAGCTCGCAACTACATGGTGAGCAGTTCTTC. It specifies CASSSQLHGEQFF.

The rearrangement joins TRBV7-9 to TRBJ1-6; the D gene is possibly TRBD1 (5 bases). Looked up from germline, CDR1 is SEHNR and CDR2 is FQNEAQ (reference sequence). Trimming left V 5 bases short and J 12 bases short, with 11 bases between. There are 12 residues in the CDR3. CDR3 coding DNA: TGTGCCAGCAGCCAGAGGGACGGACCCCTCCACTTT. Protein sequence: CASSQRDGPLHF.